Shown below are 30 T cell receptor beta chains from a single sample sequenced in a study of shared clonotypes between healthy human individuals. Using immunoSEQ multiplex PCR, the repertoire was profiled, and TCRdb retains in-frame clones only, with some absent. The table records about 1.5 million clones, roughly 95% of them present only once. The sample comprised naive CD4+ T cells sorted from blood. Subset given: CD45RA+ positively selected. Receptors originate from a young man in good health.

The CDR3 protein is CASSYRARGELFF. The CDR3 nucleotides are TGTGCCAGCAGTTACCGGGCCCGAGGGGAGCTGTTTTTT. The chain couples TRBV27 to TRBJ2-2; D uncertain. CDR3 size: 13 residues. V gave up 4 bases and J gave up 8 bases, with 11 bases separating them. CDR1 and CDR2 from the germline V gene are MNHEY and SMNVEV (reference sequence).

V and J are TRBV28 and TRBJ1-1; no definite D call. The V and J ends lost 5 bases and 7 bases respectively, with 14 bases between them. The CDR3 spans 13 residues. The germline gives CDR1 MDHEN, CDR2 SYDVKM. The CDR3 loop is CASSPYRYSEAFF. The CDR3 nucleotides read TGTGCCAGCAGTCCATACCGCTACAGTGAAGCTTTCTTT.

CDR3 protein: CASSRVRTGVTDTQYF. The CDR3 region has the DNA TGTGCCAGCTCAAGGGTTCGAACAGGGGTTACAGATACGCAGTATTTT. The J gene is TRBJ2-3, the V gene TRBV18; TRBD1 aligns across 7 bases. The CDR3 is 16 residues long. V dropped 5 bases and J dropped 3; count of bases not matched to a gene: 11. Germline V gives CDR1 KGHSH, CDR2 LQKENI.

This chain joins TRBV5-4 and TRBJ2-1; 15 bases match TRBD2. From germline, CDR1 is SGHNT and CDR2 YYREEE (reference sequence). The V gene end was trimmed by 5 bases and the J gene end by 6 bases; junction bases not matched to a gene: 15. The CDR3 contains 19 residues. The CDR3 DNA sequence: TGTGCCAGCAGTGATTCCGGGACTAGCGGGAGGAGGGGAACCAATGAGCAGTTCTTC. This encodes CASSDSGTSGRRGTNEQFF.

The CDR3 DNA reads TGTGCCAGCTCACCACTCCCGGGACAGGGGGCCTCCAATGAGCAGTTCTTC. The encoded protein is CASSPLPGQGASNEQFF. This chain joins TRBV18 and TRBJ2-1, with 12 bases matching TRBD1. Germline CDR1 KGHSH, CDR2 LQKENI. V was clipped by 1 base and J by 6 bases; unmatched bases: 7. There are 17 residues in the CDR3.

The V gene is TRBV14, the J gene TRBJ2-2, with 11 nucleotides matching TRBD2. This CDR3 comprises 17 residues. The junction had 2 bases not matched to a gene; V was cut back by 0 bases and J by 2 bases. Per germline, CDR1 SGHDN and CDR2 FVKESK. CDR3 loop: CASSQDSGRANTGELFF. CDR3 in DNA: TGTGCCAGCAGCCAAGATAGCGGGAGGGCAAACACCGGGGAGCTGTTTTTT.

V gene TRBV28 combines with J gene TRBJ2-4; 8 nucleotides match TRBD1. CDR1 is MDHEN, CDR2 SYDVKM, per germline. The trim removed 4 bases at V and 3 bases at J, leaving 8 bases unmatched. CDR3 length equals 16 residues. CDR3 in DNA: TGTGCCAGCAGTTCAGGACAGGGATTTGGCAAAAACATTCAGTACTTC. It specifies CASSSGQGFGKNIQYF.

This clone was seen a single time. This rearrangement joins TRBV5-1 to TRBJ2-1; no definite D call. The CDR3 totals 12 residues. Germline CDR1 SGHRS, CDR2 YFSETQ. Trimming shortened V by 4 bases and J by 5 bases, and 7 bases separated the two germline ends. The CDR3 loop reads CASSLLNNEQFF. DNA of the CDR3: TGCGCCAGCAGCCTTTTAAACAATGAGCAGTTCTTC.

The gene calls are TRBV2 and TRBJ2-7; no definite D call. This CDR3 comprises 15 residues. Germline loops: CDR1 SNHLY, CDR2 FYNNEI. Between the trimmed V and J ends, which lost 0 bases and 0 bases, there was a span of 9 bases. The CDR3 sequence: CASSEALQVSYEQYF. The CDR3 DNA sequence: TGTGCCAGCAGTGAAGCGCTTCAGGTCTCCTACGAGCAGTACTTC.

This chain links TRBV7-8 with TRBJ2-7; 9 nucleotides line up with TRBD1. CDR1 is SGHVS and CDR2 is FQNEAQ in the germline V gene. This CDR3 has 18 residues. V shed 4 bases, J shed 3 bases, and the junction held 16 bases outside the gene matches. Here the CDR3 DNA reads TGTGCCAGCAGCTATAGCCCTGTTCCCCGACAGGGGGTCTACGAGCAGTACTTC. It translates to CASSYSPVPRQGVYEQYF.

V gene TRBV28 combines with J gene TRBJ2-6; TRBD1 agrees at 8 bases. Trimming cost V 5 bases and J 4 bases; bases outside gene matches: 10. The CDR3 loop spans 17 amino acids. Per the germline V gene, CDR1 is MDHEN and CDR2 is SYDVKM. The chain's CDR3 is CASSHRTGKAGANVLTF. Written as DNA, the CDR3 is TGTGCCAGCAGTCACCGGACAGGGAAGGCCGGGGCCAACGTCCTGACTTTC.

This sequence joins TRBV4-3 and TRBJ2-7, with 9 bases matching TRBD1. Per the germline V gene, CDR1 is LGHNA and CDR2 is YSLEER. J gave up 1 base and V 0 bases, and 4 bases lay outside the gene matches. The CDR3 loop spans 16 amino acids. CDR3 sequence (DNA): TGCGCCAGCAGCCAAGAGTTAGGACAGGGGTCCTACGAGCAGTACTTC. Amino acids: CASSQELGQGSYEQYF.

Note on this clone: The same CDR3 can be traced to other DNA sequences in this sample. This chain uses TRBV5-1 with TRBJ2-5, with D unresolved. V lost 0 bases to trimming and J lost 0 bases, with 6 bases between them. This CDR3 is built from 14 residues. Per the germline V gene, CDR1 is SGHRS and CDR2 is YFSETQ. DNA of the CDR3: TGCGCCAGCAGCTTGGGGCAGTACCAAGAGACCCAGTACTTC. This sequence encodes CASSLGQYQETQYF.

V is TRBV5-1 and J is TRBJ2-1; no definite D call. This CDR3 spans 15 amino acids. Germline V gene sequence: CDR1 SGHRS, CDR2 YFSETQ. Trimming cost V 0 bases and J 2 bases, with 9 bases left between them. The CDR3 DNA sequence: TGCGCCAGCAGCTTGGAGGGTAGCACCTACAATGAGCAGTTCTTC. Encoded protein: CASSLEGSTYNEQFF.

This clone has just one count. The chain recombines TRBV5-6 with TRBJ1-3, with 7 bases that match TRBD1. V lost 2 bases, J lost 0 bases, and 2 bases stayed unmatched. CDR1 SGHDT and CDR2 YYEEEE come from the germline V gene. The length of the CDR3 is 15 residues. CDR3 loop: CASSLYRGSGNTIYF. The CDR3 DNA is TGTGCCAGCAGCTTATACAGGGGCTCTGGAAACACCATATATTTT.

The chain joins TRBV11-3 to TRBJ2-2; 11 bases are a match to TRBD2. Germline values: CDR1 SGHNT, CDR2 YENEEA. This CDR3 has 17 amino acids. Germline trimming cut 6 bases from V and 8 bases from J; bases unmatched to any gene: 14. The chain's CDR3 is CASSFAGTSGYVGELFF. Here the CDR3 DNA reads TGTGCCAGCAGTTTCGCCGGGACTAGCGGCTATGTTGGGGAGCTGTTTTTT.

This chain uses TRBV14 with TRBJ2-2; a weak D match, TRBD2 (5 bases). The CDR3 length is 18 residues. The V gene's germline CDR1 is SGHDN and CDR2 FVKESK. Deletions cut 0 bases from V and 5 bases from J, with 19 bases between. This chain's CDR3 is CASSQDLPPIRGTGELFF. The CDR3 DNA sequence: TGTGCCAGCAGCCAAGATCTCCCCCCCATTCGGGGAACCGGGGAGCTGTTTTTT.

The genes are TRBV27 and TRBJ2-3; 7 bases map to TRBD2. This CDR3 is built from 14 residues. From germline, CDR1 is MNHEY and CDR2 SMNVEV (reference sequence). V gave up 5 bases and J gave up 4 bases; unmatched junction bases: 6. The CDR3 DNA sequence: TGTGCCAGCAGTACCGGGCTAGCGGCAGATACGCAGTATTTT. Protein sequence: CASSTGLAADTQYF.

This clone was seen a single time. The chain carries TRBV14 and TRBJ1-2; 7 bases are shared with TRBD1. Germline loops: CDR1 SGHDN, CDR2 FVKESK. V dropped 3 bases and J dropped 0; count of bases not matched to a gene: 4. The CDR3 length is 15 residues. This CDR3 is CASSQTGTANYGYTF. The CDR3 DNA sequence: TGTGCCAGCAGCCAGACTGGGACAGCTAACTATGGCTACACCTTC.

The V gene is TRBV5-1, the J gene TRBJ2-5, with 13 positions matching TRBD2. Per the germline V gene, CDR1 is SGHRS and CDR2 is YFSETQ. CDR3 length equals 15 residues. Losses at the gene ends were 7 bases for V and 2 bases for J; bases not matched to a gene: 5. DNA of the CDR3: TGCGCCAGCTCGGGGACTAGCGGGATTCAAGAGACCCAGTACTTC. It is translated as CASSGTSGIQETQYF. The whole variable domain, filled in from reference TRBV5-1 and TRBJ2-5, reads KAGVTQTPRYLIKTRGQQVTLSCSPISGHRSVSWYQQTPGQGLQFLFEYFSETQRNKGNFPGRFSGRQFSNSRSEMNVSTLELGDSALYLCASSGTSGIQETQYFGPGTRLLVL.

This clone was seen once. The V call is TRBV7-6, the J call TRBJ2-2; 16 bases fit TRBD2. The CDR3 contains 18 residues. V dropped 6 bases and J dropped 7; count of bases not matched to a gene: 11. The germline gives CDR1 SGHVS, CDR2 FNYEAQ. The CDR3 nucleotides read TGTGCCAGCAGTCCGGGGACTAGCGGGAGGGCTTCCGGCGGGGAGCTGTTTTTT. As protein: CASSPGTSGRASGGELFF. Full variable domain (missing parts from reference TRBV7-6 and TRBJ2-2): GAGVSQSPRYKVTKRGQDVALRCDPISGHVSLYWYRQALGQGPEFLTYFNYEAQQDKSGLPNDRFSAERPEGSISTLTIQRTEQRDSAMYRCASSPGTSGRASGGELFFGEGSRLTVL.

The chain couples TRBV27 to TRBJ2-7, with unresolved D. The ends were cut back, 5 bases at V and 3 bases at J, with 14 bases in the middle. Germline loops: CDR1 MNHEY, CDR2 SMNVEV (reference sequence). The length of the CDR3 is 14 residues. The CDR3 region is CASSERKNLYEQYF. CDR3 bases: TGTGCCAGCAGTGAGCGCAAGAACCTCTACGAGCAGTACTTC.

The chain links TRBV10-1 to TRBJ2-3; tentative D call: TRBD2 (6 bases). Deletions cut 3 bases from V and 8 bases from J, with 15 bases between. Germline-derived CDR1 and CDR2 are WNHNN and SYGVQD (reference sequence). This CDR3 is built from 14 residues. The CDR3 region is CASSDGGAYGTQYF. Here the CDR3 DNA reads TGCGCCAGCAGTGATGGAGGGGCATATGGTACGCAGTATTTT.

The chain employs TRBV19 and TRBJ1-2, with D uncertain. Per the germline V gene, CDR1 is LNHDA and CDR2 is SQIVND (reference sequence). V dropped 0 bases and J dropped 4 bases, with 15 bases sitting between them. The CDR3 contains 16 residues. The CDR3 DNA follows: TGTGCCAGTAGTATAGACGAAAGGGCCCTACGCTATGGCTACACCTTC. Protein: CASSIDERALRYGYTF.

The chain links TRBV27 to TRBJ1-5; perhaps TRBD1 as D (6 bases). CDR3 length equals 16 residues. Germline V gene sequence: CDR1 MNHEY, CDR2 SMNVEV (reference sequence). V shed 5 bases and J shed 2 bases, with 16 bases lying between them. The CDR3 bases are TGTGCCAGCAGTGCCCGAGGGGGTGTGGGCAATCAGCCCCAGCATTTT. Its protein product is CASSARGGVGNQPQHF.

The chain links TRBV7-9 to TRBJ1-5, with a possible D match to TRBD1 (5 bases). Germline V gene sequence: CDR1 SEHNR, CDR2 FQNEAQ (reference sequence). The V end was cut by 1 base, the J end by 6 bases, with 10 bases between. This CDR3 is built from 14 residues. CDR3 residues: CASSLGSGAQPQHF. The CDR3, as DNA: TGTGCCAGCAGCTTAGGTTCCGGGGCTCAGCCCCAGCATTTT. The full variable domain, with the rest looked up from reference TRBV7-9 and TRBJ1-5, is DTGVSQNPRHKITKRGQNVTFRCDPISEHNRLYWYRQTLGQGPEFLTYFQNEAQLEKSRLLSDRFSAERPKGSFSTLEIQRTEQGDSAMYLCASSLGSGAQPQHFGDGTRLSIL.

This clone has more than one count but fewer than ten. CDR3 sequence reads: CASSVAGTGSYEQYF. CDR3 DNA sequence: TGTGCCAGCAGCGTAGCCGGGACAGGGTCCTACGAGCAGTACTTC. The chain is built from TRBV9 and TRBJ2-7; 9 bases map to TRBD1. Per the germline V gene, CDR1 is SGDLS and CDR2 is YYNGEE. V trimming: 0 bases; J trimming: 1 base; junction bases outside the gene matches: 2. The CDR3 consists of 15 residues.

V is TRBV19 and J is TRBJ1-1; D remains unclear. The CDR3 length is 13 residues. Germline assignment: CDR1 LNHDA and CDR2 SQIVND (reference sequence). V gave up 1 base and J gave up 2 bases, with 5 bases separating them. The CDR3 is CASSIGPNTEAFF. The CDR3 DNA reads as TGTGCCAGTAGTATAGGGCCCAACACTGAAGCTTTCTTT. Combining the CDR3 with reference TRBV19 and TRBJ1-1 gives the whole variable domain DGGITQSPKYLFRKEGQNVTLSCEQNLNHDAMYWYRQDPGQGLRLIYYSQIVNDFQKGDIAEGYSVSREKKESFPLTVTSAQKNPTAFYLCASSIGPNTEAFFGQGTRLTVV.

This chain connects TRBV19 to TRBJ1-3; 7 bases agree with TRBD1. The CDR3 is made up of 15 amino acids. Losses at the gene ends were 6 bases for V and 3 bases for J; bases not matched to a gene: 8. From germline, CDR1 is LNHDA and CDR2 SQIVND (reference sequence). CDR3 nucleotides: TGTGCCAGTAGACTCTCCCGGGACAGTGGAAACACCATATATTTT. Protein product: CASRLSRDSGNTIYF.

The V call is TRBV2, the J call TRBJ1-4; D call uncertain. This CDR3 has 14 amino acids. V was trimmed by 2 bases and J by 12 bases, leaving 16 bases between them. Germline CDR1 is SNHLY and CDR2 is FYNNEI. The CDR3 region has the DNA TGTGCCAGCAGTGAAATCGATGCTGGTTTAGAACTGTTTTTT. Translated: CASSEIDAGLELFF. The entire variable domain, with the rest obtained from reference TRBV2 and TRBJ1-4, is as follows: EPEVTQTPSHQVTQMGQEVILRCVPISNHLYFYWYRQILGQKVEFLVSFYNNEISEKSEIFDDQFSVERPDGSNFTLKIRSTKLEDSAMYFCASSEIDAGLELFFGSGTQLSVL.